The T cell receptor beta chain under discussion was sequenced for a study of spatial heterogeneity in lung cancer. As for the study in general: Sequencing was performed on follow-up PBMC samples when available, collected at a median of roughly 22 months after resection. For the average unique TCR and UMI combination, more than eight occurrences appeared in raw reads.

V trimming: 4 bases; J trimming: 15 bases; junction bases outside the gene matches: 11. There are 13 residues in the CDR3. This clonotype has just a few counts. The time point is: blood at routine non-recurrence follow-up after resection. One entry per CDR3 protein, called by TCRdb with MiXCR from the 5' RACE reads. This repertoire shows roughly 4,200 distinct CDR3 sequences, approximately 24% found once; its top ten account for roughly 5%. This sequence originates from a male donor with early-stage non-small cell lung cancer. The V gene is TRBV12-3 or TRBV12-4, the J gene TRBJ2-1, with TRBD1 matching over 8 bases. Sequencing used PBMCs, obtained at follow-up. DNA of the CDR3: TGTGCCAGCAGTTGGGGTCAGGTGGGACAGGTGTTCTTC. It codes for CASSWGQVGQVFF.